The source of this T cell receptor (beta chain) is a study of CD8 T cells in ankylosing spondylitis (dated by TCRdb to about 2017). At the level of the whole study: T cell receptor beta repertoires were profiled in healthy donors and ankylosing spondylitis patients so that disease-linked TCR variants could be found. The full study cohort was made up of 25 ankylosing spondylitis patients and more than 90 healthy donors. Peripheral blood was sampled, and synovial fluid was additionally collected from ankylosing spondylitis patients.

This clonotype was seen ten or more times. Its antigen is currently not known. No much larger clonotype is one base removed from it; base qualities were not supplied. The paper's findings and limits, for the study overall: Significant enrichment of the disease-linked clones was reported in matched synovial fluid samples from ankylosing spondylitis patients. A TCR beta motif of 8 or 9 highly homologous amino acid variants appeared characteristic of blood from ankylosing spondylitis patients. In peripheral blood, the disease-linked clones were found at relatively low frequencies and had a CD8+ phenotype. Some motif variants had previously been reported in the synovial fluid and blood of reactive arthritis patients, which suggests shared mechanisms of disease initiation.

Sequencing relied on an Illumina HiSeq 2500. TCR beta libraries were prepared by quantitative 5'-RACE with molecular barcodes. As for the authors' bioinformatics: Disease-linked TCR variants were identified with a new computational method built on a probabilistic model of VDJ rearrangement. The public reads were reprocessed in TCRdb via fastp at Q25 and MiXCR, keeping in-frame beta chains. Every distinct CDR3 protein forms one entry, paired with its most common genes and DNA. The V and J calls come from TCRdb's annotation, not from the publication. In this sample the table shows around 300,000 distinct CDR3 sequences, roughly 12% of which occur a single time. 8% to 9.5% of the sample is in the top ten clones. The source material was blood, either unsorted or a sorted T cell fraction (not recorded which). The TCR sequence derives from a female donor with ankylosing spondylitis or in good health (not recorded which).

The CDR3 protein sequence reads: CSARRTSPEQYF. The nucleotide sequence is given as TGCAGTGCTCGAAGGACTAGTCCCGAGCAGTACTTC. The chain couples TRBV20-1 to TRBJ2-7; TRBD2 aligns with 7 central bases. Taken from the germline V gene (reference sequence), the CDR1 and CDR2 loops are DFQATT and SNEGSKA. From cysteine to phenylalanine, the CDR3 is 12 amino acids long. Of the read, only the CDR3 DNA is kept; its 36 bases are in frame from base 1. V and J are trimmed by 5 bases and 6 bases, and the gene matches miss 7 bases of the junction.